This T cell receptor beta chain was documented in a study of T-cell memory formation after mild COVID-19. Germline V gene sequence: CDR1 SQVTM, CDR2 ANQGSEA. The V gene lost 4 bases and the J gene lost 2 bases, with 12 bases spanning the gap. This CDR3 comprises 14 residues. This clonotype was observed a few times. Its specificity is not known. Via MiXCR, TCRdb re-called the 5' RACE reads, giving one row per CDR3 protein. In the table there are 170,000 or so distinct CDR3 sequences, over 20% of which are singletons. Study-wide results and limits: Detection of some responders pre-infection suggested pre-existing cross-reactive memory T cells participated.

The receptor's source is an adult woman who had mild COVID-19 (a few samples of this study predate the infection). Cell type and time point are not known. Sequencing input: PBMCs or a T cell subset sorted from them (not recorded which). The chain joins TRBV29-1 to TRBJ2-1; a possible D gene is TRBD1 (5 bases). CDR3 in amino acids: CSVGPGIPYNEQFF. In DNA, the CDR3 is TGCAGCGTTGGGCCAGGGATCCCCTACAATGAGCAGTTCTTC.